Listed below are T cell receptor beta chains from one sample, sequenced in a study of blood T cells in healthy people across ages. TCRdb used MiXCR to reprocess the 5' RACE reads, holding one entry per CDR3 protein. The repertoire holds 1.5 million to 2 million distinct CDR3 sequences, with roughly 30% as singletons. Sequencing used blood. These receptors were taken from a woman aged 25 to 39 in good health. CDR3s include the opening cysteine and the closing phenylalanine or tryptophan. The D gene is left open where the match is weak. For some rows the clone size is stated as once, few or many, or as a class when expanded; others skip it.

j_gene	len	v_gene	d_gene	abundance	CDR3nt	CDR3aa
TRBJ1-6	14	TRBV10-2	TRBD1	NA	TGCGCCAGCAGCAGGACAGGGGACCCTTCACCCCTCCACTTT	CASSRTGDPSPLHF
TRBJ2-3	15	TRBV7-3	NA	few	TGTGCCAGCAGCTTAATGGCTAACCGCACAGATACGCAGTATTTT	CASSLMANRTDTQYF
TRBJ2-3	19	TRBV4-1	TRBD1	NA	TGCGCCAGCAGCCATCGCACTTCAGGGGACAGTACTAGTGCAGATACGCAGTATTTT	CASSHRTSGDSTSADTQYF
TRBJ1-1	13	TRBV20-1	NA	NA	TGCAGTGCAGTCGGGACATCGAACACTGAAGCTTTCTTT	CSAVGTSNTEAFF
TRBJ2-7	14	TRBV2	NA	few	TGTGCCAGCAGTGGCCCCGTGACCAAGTACGAGCAGTACTTC	CASSGPVTKYEQYF
TRBJ1-2	16	TRBV28	NA	NA	TGTGCCAGCAGTCCCTACATTCCGACAGCGGGATATGGCTACACCTTC	CASSPYIPTAGYGYTF
TRBJ2-7	14	TRBV29-1	NA	many	TGCAGCATGTTGAGCGGAAGTGGCTCCTACGAGCAGTACTTC	CSMLSGSGSYEQYF
TRBJ1-4	13	TRBV6-5	NA	NA	TGTGCCAGCAGCCCCTGGGGCGGTGAAAAACTGTTTTTT	CASSPWGGEKLFF
TRBJ2-5	16	TRBV4-1	TRBD2	few	TGCGCCAGCAGCTACACTAGCGGGGCCCTCCCGGAGACCCAGTACTTC	CASSYTSGALPETQYF
TRBJ2-7	15	TRBV27	TRBD1	NA	TGTGCCAGCTCACCCGGGCGACAGGGGCAAAACGAGCAGTACTTC	CASSPGRQGQNEQYF
TRBJ2-1	13	TRBV20-1	NA	once	TGCAGTGCTATGGGACGGGCCTACAATGAGCAGTTCTTC	CSAMGRAYNEQFF
TRBJ2-4	17	TRBV3-1	NA	NA	TGTGCCAGCAGCCAGATGGAGGGAGGACTAGCCAAAAACATTCAGTACTTC	CASSQMEGGLAKNIQYF
TRBJ2-3	16	TRBV30	TRBD2	NA	TGTGCCTGGACCGACCCCCAGCGGGGGGGTCAAGATACGCAGTATTTT	CAWTDPQRGGQDTQYF
TRBJ2-5	14	TRBV12-3/TRBV12-4	NA	NA	TGTGCCAGCAGTTTCCTAGCTTCCCAAGAGACCCAGTACTTC	CASSFLASQETQYF
TRBJ2-1	14	TRBV3-1	TRBD2	NA	TGCGCCAGCAGCCACCCGGGGGGTTACAATGAGCAGTTCTTC	CASSHPGGYNEQFF
TRBJ2-1	13	TRBV30	NA	NA	TGTGCCTGGAGTACGGACGGATACAATGAGCAGTTCTTC	CAWSTDGYNEQFF
TRBJ2-7	14	TRBV5-1	TRBD1	many	TGTGCCAGCAGCTTAACAGGGGGCACCTACGAGCAGTACTTC	CASSLTGGTYEQYF
TRBJ1-4	12	TRBV29-1	NA	NA	TGCAGCGTTGGGACCCAAGGGGGAAAACTGTTTTTT	CSVGTQGGKLFF
TRBJ2-3	14	TRBV20-1	NA	few	TGCAGTGCCCCACCCCGAACTGCCACAGATACGCAGTATTTT	CSAPPRTATDTQYF
TRBJ2-7	13	TRBV7-9	TRBD1	NA	TGTGCCAGCAGCCCCGGGACAGGGGGCGAGGCGTACTTC	CASSPGTGGEAYF
TRBJ1-1	15	TRBV6-5	NA	NA	TGTGCCAGCAGTTACAGGCAGATCATGAACACTGAAGCTTTCTTT	CASSYRQIMNTEAFF
TRBJ2-3	15	TRBV20-1	NA	few	TGCAGTGCTTCCCGACAGGCCTCTAGCACAGATACGCAGTATTTT	CSASRQASSTDTQYF
TRBJ1-1	13	TRBV7-3	NA	NA	TGTGCCAGCAGCTTAATAGTGAACACTGGAGCTTTCTTT	CASSLIVNTGAFF
TRBJ2-3	14	TRBV2	NA	NA	TGTGCCAGCACCCTGGTCACTGGGCCAGATACGCAGTATTTT	CASTLVTGPDTQYF
TRBJ2-7	17	TRBV28	TRBD2	few	TGTGCCAGCAGTTCCTCCCGGACTAGCGGAGGTGGCTACGAGCAGTACTTC	CASSSSRTSGGGYEQYF
TRBJ2-3	16	TRBV10-2	TRBD1	NA	TGCGCCAGCAGTGACGGACAGGGAGTCGGCACAGATACGCAGTATTTT	CASSDGQGVGTDTQYF
TRBJ2-3	17	TRBV3-1	TRBD2	NA	TGTGCCAGCAGCCACTTGACTAGCGGGGGACGCACAGATACGCAGTATTTT	CASSHLTSGGRTDTQYF
TRBJ2-5	16	TRBV3-1	TRBD1	NA	TGTGCCAGCAGCCAAGCTGGCAGGGGGCAAGGAGAGACCCAGTACTTC	CASSQAGRGQGETQYF
TRBJ1-2	14	TRBV6-6	NA	NA	TGTGCCAGCAGTACTTCAGGGGCATTCTATGGCTACACCTTC	CASSTSGAFYGYTF
TRBJ2-7	16	TRBV7-9	TRBD1	NA	TGTGCCAGCAGCTTAGCAGTTCAGGGGGCACCCCTCGAGCAGTACTTC	CASSLAVQGAPLEQYF
TRBJ2-5	15	TRBV15	TRBD2	many	TGTGCCACCAGCTTCGGGACTAGCGGACAAGAGACCCAGTACTTC	CATSFGTSGQETQYF
TRBJ2-5	14	TRBV4-1	TRBD2	few	TGCGCCAGCAGCCTGATAGCGGGAGTGTATGAGCAGTACTTC	CASSLIAGVYEQYF
TRBJ1-4	13	TRBV12-3/TRBV12-4	NA	few	TGTGCCACCGCGGGTAGAACTAATGAAAAACTGTTTTTT	CATAGRTNEKLFF
TRBJ1-1	12	TRBV11-1	NA	NA	TGTGCCAGCAGCTTTCACTCTGACGGAGCTTTCTTT	CASSFHSDGAFF
TRBJ1-2	15	TRBV2	NA	NA	TGTGCCAGCAGCCAAGCGTCCTTCCCCAACTATGGCTACACCTTC	CASSQASFPNYGYTF
TRBJ1-2	13	TRBV6-1	TRBD1	once	TGTGCCCTAAGGGGGACAGCCTCAGATGTCTACACCTTC	CALRGTASDVYTF
TRBJ2-5	14	TRBV10-3	TRBD2	NA	TGTGCCATCGGGCTAGCGGGAGGCCAAGAGACCCAGTACTTC	CAIGLAGGQETQYF
TRBJ1-2	15	TRBV5-1	NA	NA	TGCGCCAGCAGCTTGGAAGGTAACGGGGACTATGGCTACACCTTC	CASSLEGNGDYGYTF
TRBJ1-2	14	TRBV3-1	NA	NA	TGTGCCAGCAGCCATTGGTCGGCCCGATATGGCTACACCTTC	CASSHWSARYGYTF
TRBJ1-2	14	TRBV6-6	NA	NA	TGTGCCAGCACCCCGGTTGGGTCTGTAGATGGCTACACCTTC	CASTPVGSVDGYTF
TRBJ2-7	13	TRBV29-1	TRBD1	many	TGCAGCGTTGCGAGACAGGGAACCTACGAGCAGTACTTC	CSVARQGTYEQYF
TRBJ2-3	16	TRBV7-6	TRBD2	NA	TGTGCCAGCAGCCCGGCTGGGACTAGCGGGAGTTATACGCAGTATTTT	CASSPAGTSGSYTQYF
TRBJ2-5	16	TRBV20-1	NA	NA	TGCAGTGCTAGACCCGTGGACGGATCGGGACAAGAGACCCAGTACTTC	CSARPVDGSGQETQYF
TRBJ2-7	16	TRBV12-3/TRBV12-4	TRBD2	NA	TGTGCCAGCAGATTCGGGACTAGCGGGGGCATGAACGAGCAGTACTTC	CASRFGTSGGMNEQYF
TRBJ1-1	14	TRBV6-5	NA	few	TGTGCCAGCAGTTACTCCCCATCGAACACTGAAGCTTTCTTT	CASSYSPSNTEAFF
TRBJ2-7	13	TRBV6-2/TRBV6-3	NA	few	TGTGCCAGCCTGGGACGGAAGCCCTACGAGCAGTACTTC	CASLGRKPYEQYF
TRBJ2-5	14	TRBV7-9	TRBD2	NA	TGTGCCAGCGGCGGGGGGCCAGGTCGGGAGACCCAGTACTTC	CASGGGPGRETQYF
TRBJ2-1	13	TRBV19	NA	few	TGTGCCAGTAGTTGGGGGATCTACAATGAGCAGTTCTTC	CASSWGIYNEQFF
TRBJ2-7	15	TRBV7-9	NA	NA	TGTGCCAGCAGACCTGACAGGCCCAACTCCTACGAGCAGTACTTC	CASRPDRPNSYEQYF
TRBJ2-4	17	TRBV9	TRBD2	few	TGTGCCAGCAGCGACGGGACTAGCGGACTAGCCAAAAACATTCAGTACTTC	CASSDGTSGLAKNIQYF
TRBJ2-7	14	TRBV7-2	NA	NA	TGTGCCAGCAGCTTACAACTAGACGACTACGAGCAGTACTTC	CASSLQLDDYEQYF
TRBJ2-3	14	TRBV4-1	TRBD1	NA	TGCGCCAGCAGACCAGGGGGCAATGCAGATACGCAGTATTTT	CASRPGGNADTQYF
TRBJ2-7	14	TRBV20-1	NA	few	TGCAGTGCTAGAGATTATGGCGGAGGCTGGGAGCAGTACTTC	CSARDYGGGWEQYF
TRBJ2-3	17	TRBV4-1	NA	NA	TGCGCCAGCAGCCAAGATGTAGCGAACCTCGCCACAGATACGCAGTATTTT	CASSQDVANLATDTQYF